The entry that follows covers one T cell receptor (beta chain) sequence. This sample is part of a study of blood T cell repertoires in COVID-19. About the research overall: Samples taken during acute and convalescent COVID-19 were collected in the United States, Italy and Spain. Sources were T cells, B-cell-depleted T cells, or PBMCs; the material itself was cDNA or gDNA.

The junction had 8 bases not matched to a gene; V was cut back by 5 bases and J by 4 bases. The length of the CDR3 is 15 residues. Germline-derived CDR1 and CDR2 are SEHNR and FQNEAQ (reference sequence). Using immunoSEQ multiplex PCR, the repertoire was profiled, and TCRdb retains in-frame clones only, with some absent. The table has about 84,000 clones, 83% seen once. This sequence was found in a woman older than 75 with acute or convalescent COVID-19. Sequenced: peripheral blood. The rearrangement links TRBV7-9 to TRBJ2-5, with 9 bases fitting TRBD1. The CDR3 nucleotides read TGTGCCAGCAGCCGGACAGGGGTTTTGGGAGAGACCCAGTACTTC. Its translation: CASSRTGVLGETQYF.